This TCR beta chain was retrieved from a study of control samples from healthy donors and cancer patients. The table lists this clone with a count of one. The V end was cut by 4 bases, the J end by 8 bases, with 8 bases between. This CDR3 has 11 amino acids. Germline loops: CDR1 DFQATT, CDR2 SNEGSKA (reference sequence). Clones were read by immunoSEQ multiplex PCR, and TCRdb kept only the in-frame ones, dropping some. The data show 65,000 to 85,000 clones, with 70% to 90% seen just once and under 3% held by the top ten. This chain connects TRBV20-1 to TRBJ1-4, with D hard to call. The specimen sequenced was PBMCs. The source of this sequence is a woman aged 50 to 60 with head and neck cancer. CDR3 sequence reads: CSAIGGEKLFF. The CDR3 DNA follows: TGCAGTGCTATAGGAGGGGAAAAACTGTTTTTT.